Below are 25 T cell receptor beta chains sequenced from a single sample in a study of response to subunit inactivated influenza vaccine. Using its own MiXCR run on the RT-PCR reads, TCRdb lists one record per CDR3 protein. The data hold 500,000 or so distinct CDR3 sequences, with approximately 9.9% observed a single time. The sample here was PBMCs from blood, taken 35 to 45 days after vaccination. Every receptor here comes from a man between 50 and 59 years old who received an inactivated influenza vaccine.

There are many counts of this clonotype. The genes are TRBV7-2 and TRBJ2-1; D unclear. CDR3 size: 16 residues. V lost 5 bases, J lost 0 bases, and 14 bases lay in between. CDR1 SGHTA and CDR2 FQGNSA come from the germline V gene. The CDR3 sequence: CASSPSGSGSYNEQFF. The CDR3 DNA sequence: TGTGCCAGCAGCCCCTCAGGAAGTGGCTCCTACAATGAGCAGTTCTTC.

This clonotype showed up just a few times. V is TRBV6-2 or TRBV6-3 and J is TRBJ2-7; D possibly corresponds to TRBD2 (6 bases). The CDR3 loop spans 15 amino acids. Per the germline V gene, CDR1 is MNHEY and CDR2 is SVGEGT. Trimming removed 6 bases at V and 5 bases at J, with 20 bases between. The CDR3 loop is CASRIWGSGMNEQYF. The CDR3 nucleotides are TGTGCCAGCAGAATATGGGGTAGCGGCATGAACGAGCAGTACTTC.

Concerning this clonotype: A much larger clone differs by one base, so this may be a read error. The chain recombines TRBV25-1 with TRBJ1-2, with a weak D call TRBD1 (5 bases). CDR3 length equals 13 residues. The germline V gene encodes CDR1 MGHDK and CDR2 SYGVNS. CDR3 region: CASSEWGIYGHTF. CDR3 in DNA: TGTGCCAGCAGTGAATGGGGCATCTATGGCCACACCTTC.

The rearrangement uses TRBV20-1 and TRBJ1-1; D might be TRBD1 (5 bases). Germline CDR1 and CDR2: DFQATT and SNEGSKA (reference sequence). CDR3 length equals 13 residues. V lost 1 base, J lost 4 bases, and 10 bases lay in between. The CDR3 sequence: CSARVGGFTEAFF. In DNA, the CDR3 is TGCAGTGCTAGAGTGGGGGGATTCACTGAAGCTTTCTTT.

This clonotype was detected many times. The V call is TRBV5-6, the J call TRBJ2-3; D may be TRBD2 (6 bases). Germline V CDR1 and CDR2: SGHDT, YYEEEE. This CDR3 comprises 17 residues. V gave up 4 bases and J gave up 2 bases, with 20 bases separating them. The CDR3: CASSGPVGGRVTDTQYF. The CDR3 DNA is TGTGCCAGCAGCGGGCCGGTCGGGGGACGGGTCACAGATACGCAGTATTTT. Complete variable domain (other parts from reference TRBV5-6 and TRBJ2-3): DAGVTQSPTHLIKTRGQQVTLRCSPKSGHDTVSWYQQALGQGPQFIFQYYEEEERQRGNFPDRFSGHQFPNYSSELNVNALLLGDSALYLCASSGPVGGRVTDTQYFGPGTRLTVL.

The chain combines TRBV5-1 with TRBJ2-7; 8 bases align to TRBD1. The CDR3 is made up of 14 amino acids. CDR1 and CDR2 from the germline V gene are SGHRS and YFSETQ. With V trimmed by 3 bases and J by 4 bases, 6 bases remained unmatched. The CDR3 DNA is TGCGCCAGCAGCTCGGACAGGGTGGGATACGAGCAGTACTTC. This codes for CASSSDRVGYEQYF.

The CDR3 nucleotides are TGCGCCAGCAGCTCAGGGGCTGGTGAGCAGTTCTTC. This codes for CASSSGAGEQFF. The J gene is TRBJ2-1, the V gene TRBV5-1, with D possibly matching TRBD1 (6 bases). The CDR3 covers 12 residues. The germline V gene has CDR1 SGHRS and CDR2 YFSETQ. V dropped 3 bases and J dropped 9 bases, with 10 bases sitting between them.

The table lists this clonotype with many counts. The chain carries TRBV5-1 and TRBJ2-1, with 7 bases identical to TRBD1. V was pared by 0 bases and J by 10 bases, with 4 bases of the junction left unmatched. Germline assignment: CDR1 SGHRS and CDR2 YFSETQ. The CDR3 length is 13 residues. The CDR3 region has the DNA TGCGCCAGCAGCTTGGTGGGGACAGAAGAGCAGTTCTTC. Translation gives CASSLVGTEEQFF. The full variable domain, with the rest looked up from reference TRBV5-1 and TRBJ2-1, is KAGVTQTPRYLIKTRGQQVTLSCSPISGHRSVSWYQQTPGQGLQFLFEYFSETQRNKGNFPGRFSGRQFSNSRSEMNVSTLELGDSALYLCASSLVGTEEQFFGPGTRLTVL.

This clonotype was counted at least ten times. In DNA form, the CDR3 reads TGCGCCAGCAGCCAAGAGGGAGGGTTCGGCCATGAGCAGTTCTTC. This codes for CASSQEGGFGHEQFF. The chain joins TRBV4-3 to TRBJ2-1, with 7 bases aligning to TRBD2. CDR3 length equals 15 residues. Per the germline V gene, CDR1 is LGHNA and CDR2 is YSLEER. Trimming at V came to 0 bases and at J to 8 bases, leaving 7 bases not matched to a gene.

This clonotype was recorded at least ten times. The chain recombines TRBV12-3 or TRBV12-4 with TRBJ1-3; the D is unclear. Trimming removed 3 bases from V and 10 bases from J, with 7 bases in between. The CDR3 has 11 amino acids. The DNA of the CDR3 is TGTGCCAGCAGTTTTACTTCGACCATATATTTT. It translates to CASSFTSTIYF.

This clonotype was detected a few times. The gene calls are TRBV5-1 and TRBJ2-5; possibly TRBD1 for D (6 bases). Germline V CDR1 and CDR2: SGHRS, YFSETQ. V was trimmed by 4 bases and J by 2 bases, leaving 12 bases between them. This CDR3 region has 14 residues. The CDR3 nucleotides are TGCGCCAGCAGCACGGGACATCAACAAGAGACCCAGTACTTC. Amino acids: CASSTGHQQETQYF.

This clonotype has a handful of counts. The rearrangement uses TRBV5-1 and TRBJ2-2; possibly TRBD2 for D (6 bases). The CDR3 consists of 15 residues. V was shortened by 5 bases and J by 4 bases, with 15 bases between the two germline ends. Germline CDR1 is SGHRS and CDR2 is YFSETQ. Here the CDR3 reads CASSGLPRATGELFF. In DNA, the CDR3 is TGCGCCAGCAGTGGACTACCCCGGGCCACCGGGGAGCTGTTTTTT.

This clonotype was recorded a few times. V usage is TRBV24-1 and J usage is TRBJ2-2; D ambiguous. CDR1 and CDR2 from the germline V gene are KGHDR and SFDVKD. The V gene lost 5 bases and the J gene lost 7 bases, with 7 bases spanning the gap. This CDR3 comprises 12 residues. Written as DNA, the CDR3 is TGTGCCACCAGTGCCGACCGCGGGGAGCTGTTTTTT. This codes for CATSADRGELFF.

This chain links TRBV3-1 with TRBJ2-3; 9 nucleotides align to TRBD2. This CDR3 is built from 17 residues. Germline CDR1 reads LGHDT; CDR2 reads YNNKEL (reference sequence). CDR3 loop: CTFCLPGLAVGTDTQYF. The CDR3 nucleotides are TGTACCTTCTGTTTGCCGGGACTAGCCGTGGGCACAGATACGCAGTATTTT.

V usage is TRBV12-3 or TRBV12-4 and J usage is TRBJ2-1; 10 positions match TRBD1. Trimming removed 5 bases from V and 9 bases from J; junction bases left unmatched: 7. The CDR3 loop spans 14 amino acids. CDR3 region: CASSPTGGYGEQFF. As DNA, the CDR3 is TGTGCCAGCAGTCCGACAGGGGGCTACGGTGAGCAGTTCTTC.

This clonotype was seen a handful of times. The chain carries TRBV9 and TRBJ2-6; D call uncertain. Germline V lookup: CDR1 SGDLS, CDR2 YYNGEE. The CDR3 consists of 15 residues. V shed 0 bases and J shed 0 bases, with 4 bases lying between them. The CDR3 is CASSVVPSGANVLTF. The CDR3, as DNA: TGTGCCAGCAGCGTAGTACCCTCTGGGGCCAACGTCCTGACTTTC.

The V and J genes are TRBV18 and TRBJ1-1, with unresolved D. Germline CDR1 is KGHSH and CDR2 is LQKENI. V was pared by 5 bases and J by 0 bases, with 7 bases between. This CDR3 has 13 residues. CDR3 sequence (DNA): TGTGCCAGCTCAGATAACATGAACACTGAAGCTTTCTTT. It yields the protein CASSDNMNTEAFF.

This clonotype was recorded many times. DNA of the CDR3: TGTGCCAGCAGCCAAGATTGGGGCCTGGCAAGCACAGATACGCAGTATTTT. This encodes CASSQDWGLASTDTQYF. This chain joins TRBV4-2 and TRBJ2-3; possible D gene TRBD1, 5 bases. Trimming took off 0 bases at V and 0 bases at J, with 13 bases between the two ends. CDR3 length equals 17 residues. Germline CDR1 is LGHNA and CDR2 is YNFKEQ.

V gene TRBV4-1 combines with J gene TRBJ1-1, with D unclear. V lost 1 base and J 3 bases, leaving 6 bases between the germline ends. Germline loops: CDR1 MGHRA, CDR2 YSYEKL. This CDR3 has 13 residues. CDR3 loop: CASSQVLYTEAFF. CDR3 nucleotides: TGCGCCAGCAGCCAAGTTTTGTACACTGAAGCTTTCTTT.

The V and J genes are TRBV27 and TRBJ2-7, with D perhaps assigned TRBD1 or TRBD2 (5 bases each). This CDR3 region has 13 residues. Germline values: CDR1 MNHEY, CDR2 SMNVEV (reference sequence). Trimming stripped 3 bases from V and 6 bases from J, with 12 bases between. CDR3 bases: TGTGCCAGCAGTTTCCTCAGGGCGGGCGAGCAGTACTTC. Encoded protein: CASSFLRAGEQYF.

The chain carries TRBV15 and TRBJ2-5; no clear D. Deletions cut 1 base from V and 3 bases from J, with 6 bases between. The CDR3 length is 13 residues. The V gene's germline CDR1 is LNHNV and CDR2 YYDKDF (reference sequence). The CDR3 protein is CATSRVIEETQYF. The CDR3 bases are TGTGCCACCAGCAGAGTCATCGAAGAGACCCAGTACTTC.

This clonotype was seen repeatedly, ten times or more. CDR3: CASSLLGTYRETYEQYF. In nucleotides, the CDR3 is TGTGCCAGCAGTTTGTTGGGGACGTACAGGGAAACCTACGAGCAGTACTTC. J is TRBJ2-7 and V is TRBV28, with D possibly matching TRBD1 (6 bases). V was clipped by 3 bases and J by 2 bases, with 20 bases between them. The CDR3 loop spans 17 amino acids. Germline loops: CDR1 MDHEN, CDR2 SYDVKM.

Many counts were recorded for this clonotype. This rearrangement joins TRBV12-3 or TRBV12-4 to TRBJ2-5; 16 positions match TRBD2. V shed 0 bases, J shed 5 bases, and the junction held 3 bases outside the gene matches. There are 17 residues in the CDR3. The CDR3 spells CASSLAGLAGGRETQYF. DNA for the CDR3: TGTGCCAGCAGTTTAGCGGGACTAGCGGGGGGGCGGGAGACCCAGTACTTC.

This clonotype has a count of ten or more. V is TRBV5-1 and J is TRBJ2-1, with D tentatively TRBD2 (7 bases). The germline V and J ends were trimmed by 4 bases and 4 bases, with 21 bases remaining between them. The CDR3 sequence is 17 residues long. CDR1 is SGHRS, CDR2 YFSETQ, per germline. This CDR3 reads CASSLLGGGATYNEQFF. The DNA of the CDR3 is TGCGCCAGCAGCCTCCTAGGGGGGGGGGCGACTTACAATGAGCAGTTCTTC.

The V and J genes are TRBV7-2 and TRBJ2-7; D is uncertain. Germline V gene data show CDR1 as SGHTA and CDR2 as FQGNSA. Trimming left V 5 bases short and J 0 bases short, with 14 bases between. This CDR3 is 15 amino acids long. CDR3 protein: CASSPSASSSYEQYF. CDR3 coding DNA: TGTGCCAGCAGCCCCTCGGCTTCCAGCTCCTACGAGCAGTACTTC.